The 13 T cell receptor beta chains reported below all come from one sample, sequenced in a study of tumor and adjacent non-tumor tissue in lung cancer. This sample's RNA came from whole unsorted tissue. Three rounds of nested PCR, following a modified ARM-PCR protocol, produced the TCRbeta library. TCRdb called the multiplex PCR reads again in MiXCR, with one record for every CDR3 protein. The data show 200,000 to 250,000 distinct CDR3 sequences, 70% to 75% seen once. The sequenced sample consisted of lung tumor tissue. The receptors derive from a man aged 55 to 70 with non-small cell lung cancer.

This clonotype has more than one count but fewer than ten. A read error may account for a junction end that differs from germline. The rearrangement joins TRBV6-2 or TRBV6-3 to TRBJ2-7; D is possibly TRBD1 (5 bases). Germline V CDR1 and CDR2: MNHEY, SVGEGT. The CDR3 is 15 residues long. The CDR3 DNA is TGTGTCAGCAGTTACTCGAGCCAGGGAAACGACGAGCAGTACTTT. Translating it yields CVSSYSSQGNDEQYF.

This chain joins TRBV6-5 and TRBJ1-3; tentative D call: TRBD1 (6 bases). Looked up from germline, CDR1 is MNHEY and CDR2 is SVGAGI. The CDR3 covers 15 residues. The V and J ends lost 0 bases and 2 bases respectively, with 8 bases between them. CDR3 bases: TGTGCCAGCAGTTACTCTCGGGGGCCTGGAAACACCATATATTTT. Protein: CASSYSRGPGNTIYF.

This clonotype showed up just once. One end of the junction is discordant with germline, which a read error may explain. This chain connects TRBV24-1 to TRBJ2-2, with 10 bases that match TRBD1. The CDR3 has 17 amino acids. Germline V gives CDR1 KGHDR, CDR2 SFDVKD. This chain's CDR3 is CASSDLETGGSDGELFF. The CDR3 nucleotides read TGTGCCAGCAGTGATTTGGAGACAGGGGGCTCGGACGGGGAGCTGTTTTTT.

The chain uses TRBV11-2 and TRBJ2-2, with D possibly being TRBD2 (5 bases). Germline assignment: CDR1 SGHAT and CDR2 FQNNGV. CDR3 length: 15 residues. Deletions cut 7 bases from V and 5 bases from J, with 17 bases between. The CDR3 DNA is TGTGCCAGCACCCACCCCGGACTGAATACCGGGGAGCTGTTTTTT. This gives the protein CASTHPGLNTGELFF.

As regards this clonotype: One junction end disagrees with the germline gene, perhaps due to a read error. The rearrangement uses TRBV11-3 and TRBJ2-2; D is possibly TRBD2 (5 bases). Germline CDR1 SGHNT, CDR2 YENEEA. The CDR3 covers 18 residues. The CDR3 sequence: CAGSSRGTVGYRAGELFF. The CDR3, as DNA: TGTGCCGGCAGCTCCCGGGGAACGGTAGGATACAGAGCCGGGGAGCTGTTTTTT.

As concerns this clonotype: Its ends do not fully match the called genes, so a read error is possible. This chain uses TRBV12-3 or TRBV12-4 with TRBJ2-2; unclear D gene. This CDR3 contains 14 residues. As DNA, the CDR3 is TGTGCCAACAGTTCCAGGCGAGGTTCCTGGGAGCTGTTTTTT. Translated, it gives CANSSRRGSWELFF.

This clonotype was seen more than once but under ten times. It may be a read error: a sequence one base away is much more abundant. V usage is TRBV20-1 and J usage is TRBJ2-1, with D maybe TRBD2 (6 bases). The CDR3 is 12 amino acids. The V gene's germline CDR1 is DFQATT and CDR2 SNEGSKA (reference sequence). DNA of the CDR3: TGCAATGCTTTAGCGGAGTACAATGAGCAGTTCTTC. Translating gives CNALAEYNEQFF.

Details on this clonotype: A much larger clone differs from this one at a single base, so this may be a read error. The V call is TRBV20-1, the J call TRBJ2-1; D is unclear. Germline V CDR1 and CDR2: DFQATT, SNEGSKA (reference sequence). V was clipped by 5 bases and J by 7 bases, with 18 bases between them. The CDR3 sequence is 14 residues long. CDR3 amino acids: CSAGFLVPGNEQFF. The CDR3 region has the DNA TGCAGTGCTGGTTTCTTAGTTCCGGGTAATGAGCAGTTCTTC.

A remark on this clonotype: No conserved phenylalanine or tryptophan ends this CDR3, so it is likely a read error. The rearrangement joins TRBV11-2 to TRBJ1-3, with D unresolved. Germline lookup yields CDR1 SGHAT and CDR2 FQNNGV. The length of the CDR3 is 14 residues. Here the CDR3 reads CASRLDVSGNTIYL. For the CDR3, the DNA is TGTGCCAGCAGATTAGATGTCTCTGGAAACACCATATATTTA.

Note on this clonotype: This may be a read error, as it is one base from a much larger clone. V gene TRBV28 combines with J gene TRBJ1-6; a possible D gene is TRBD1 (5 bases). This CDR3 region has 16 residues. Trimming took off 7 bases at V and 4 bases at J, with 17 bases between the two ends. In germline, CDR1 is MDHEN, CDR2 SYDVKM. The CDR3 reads CASMPARDRYNSPLHF. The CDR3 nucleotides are TGTGCCAGCATGCCTGCCCGGGACCGATATAATTCACCCCTCCACTTT.

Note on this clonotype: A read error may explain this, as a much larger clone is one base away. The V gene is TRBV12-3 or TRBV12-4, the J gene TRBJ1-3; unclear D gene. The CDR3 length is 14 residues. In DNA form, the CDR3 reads TGTGTCAGCAGTTCGGCCTCCTCTGGAAACACCATATATTTT. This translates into CVSSSASSGNTIYF.

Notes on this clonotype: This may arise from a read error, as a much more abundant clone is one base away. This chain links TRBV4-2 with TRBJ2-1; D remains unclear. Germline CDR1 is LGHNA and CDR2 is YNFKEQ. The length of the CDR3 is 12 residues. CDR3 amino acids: CASSQAYNEQLF. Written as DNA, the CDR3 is TGTGCCAGCAGCCAAGCCTATAATGAGCAGCTCTTC.

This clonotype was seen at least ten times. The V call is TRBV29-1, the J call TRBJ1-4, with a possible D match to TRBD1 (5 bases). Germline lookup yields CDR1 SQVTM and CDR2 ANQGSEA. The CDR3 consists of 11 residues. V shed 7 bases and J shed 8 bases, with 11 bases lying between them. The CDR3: CSAPQGEKLFF. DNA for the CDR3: TGCAGCGCCCCCCAGGGAGAAAAACTGTTTTTT.